This T cell receptor beta chain originates from a study of cytomegalovirus exposure and HLA in healthy donors. Clones were sequenced by immunoSEQ multiplex PCR, and TCRdb holds only the in-frame ones, with some missing. The data show under 400,000 clones, approximately 91% seen once. CDR3 length: 15 amino acids. The trim removed 3 bases at V and 5 bases at J, leaving 5 bases unmatched. Germline loops: CDR1 SGHRS, CDR2 YFSETQ. The rearrangement joins TRBV5-1 to TRBJ1-1; 12 nucleotides match TRBD1. Source material: PBMCs. The sequence came from a man aged 30 to 45 in good health and CMV-seronegative. The CDR3 sequence: CASSWGQGAGTEAFF. CDR3 in DNA: TGCGCCAGCAGCTGGGGACAGGGGGCAGGGACTGAAGCTTTCTTT.